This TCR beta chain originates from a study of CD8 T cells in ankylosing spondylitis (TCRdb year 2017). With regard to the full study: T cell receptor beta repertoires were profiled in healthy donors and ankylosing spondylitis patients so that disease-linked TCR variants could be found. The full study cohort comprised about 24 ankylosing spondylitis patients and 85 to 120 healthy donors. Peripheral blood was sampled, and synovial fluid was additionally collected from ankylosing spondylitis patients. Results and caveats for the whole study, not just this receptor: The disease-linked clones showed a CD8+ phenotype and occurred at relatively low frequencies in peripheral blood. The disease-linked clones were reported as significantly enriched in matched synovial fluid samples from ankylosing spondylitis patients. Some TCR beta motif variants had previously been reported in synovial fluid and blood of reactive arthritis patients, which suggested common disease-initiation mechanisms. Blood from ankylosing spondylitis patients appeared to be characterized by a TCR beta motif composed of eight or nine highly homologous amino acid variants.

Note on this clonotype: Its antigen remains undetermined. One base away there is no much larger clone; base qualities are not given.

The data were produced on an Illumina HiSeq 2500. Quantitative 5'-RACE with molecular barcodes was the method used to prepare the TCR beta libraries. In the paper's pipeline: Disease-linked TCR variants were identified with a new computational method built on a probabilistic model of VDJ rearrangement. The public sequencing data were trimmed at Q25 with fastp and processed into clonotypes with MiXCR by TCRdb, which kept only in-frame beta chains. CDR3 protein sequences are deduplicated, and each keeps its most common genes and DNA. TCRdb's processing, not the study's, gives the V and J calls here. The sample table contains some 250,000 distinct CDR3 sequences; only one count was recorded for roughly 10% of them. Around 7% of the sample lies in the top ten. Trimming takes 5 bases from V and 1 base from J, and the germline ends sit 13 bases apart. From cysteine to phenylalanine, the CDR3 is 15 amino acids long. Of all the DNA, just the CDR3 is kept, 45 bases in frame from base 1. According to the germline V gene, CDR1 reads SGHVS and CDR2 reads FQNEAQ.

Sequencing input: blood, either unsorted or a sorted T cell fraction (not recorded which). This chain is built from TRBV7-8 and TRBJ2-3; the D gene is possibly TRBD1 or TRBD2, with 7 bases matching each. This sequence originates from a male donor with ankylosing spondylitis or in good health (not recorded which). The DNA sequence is TGTGCCAGCAGCCCAGGGGGGGTGCGCACAGATACGCAGTATTTT. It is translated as CASSPGGVRTDTQYF.